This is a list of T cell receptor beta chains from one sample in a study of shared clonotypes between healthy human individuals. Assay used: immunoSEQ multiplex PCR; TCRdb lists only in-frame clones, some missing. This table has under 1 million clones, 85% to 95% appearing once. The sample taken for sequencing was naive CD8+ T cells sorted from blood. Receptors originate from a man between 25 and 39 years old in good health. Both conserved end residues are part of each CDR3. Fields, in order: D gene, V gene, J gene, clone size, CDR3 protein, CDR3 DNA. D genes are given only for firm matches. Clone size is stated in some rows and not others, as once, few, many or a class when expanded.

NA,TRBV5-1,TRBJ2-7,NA,CASSLTGALYEQYF,TGCGCCAGCAGCTTGACGGGAGCTCTCTACGAGCAGTACTTC
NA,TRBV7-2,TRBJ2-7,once,CASSLAVRNEQYF,TGTGCCAGCAGCCTTGCGGTTCGGAACGAGCAGTACTTC
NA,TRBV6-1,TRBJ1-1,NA,CASSEFAGIAMNTEAFF,TGTGCCAGCAGTGAATTCGCAGGGATCGCCATGAACACTGAAGCTTTCTTT
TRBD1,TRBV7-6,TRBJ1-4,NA,CASSLNRGEEKLFF,TGTGCCAGCAGCTTAAACAGGGGAGAGGAAAAACTGTTTTTT
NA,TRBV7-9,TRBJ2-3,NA,CASSLWSDTQYF,TGTGCCAGCAGCTTATGGTCCGATACGCAGTATTTT
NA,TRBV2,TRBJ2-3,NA,CASSESLGATDTQYF,TGTGCCAGCAGTGAATCGCTGGGAGCAACAGATACGCAGTATTTT
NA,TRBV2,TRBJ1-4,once,CASSENPRREKLFF,TGTGCCAGCAGTGAAAATCCCCGACGGGAAAAACTGTTTTTT
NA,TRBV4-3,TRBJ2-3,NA,CASSQDDGALDTQYF,TGCGCCAGCAGCCAAGATGACGGGGCATTAGATACGCAGTATTTT
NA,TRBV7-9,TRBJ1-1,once,CASSLAPMVNTEAFF,TGTGCCAGCAGCTTAGCGCCCATGGTGAACACTGAAGCTTTCTTT
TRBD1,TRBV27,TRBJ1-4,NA,CASSPQGQVNEKLFF,TGTGCCAGCAGCCCCCAGGGACAGGTGAATGAAAAACTGTTTTTT
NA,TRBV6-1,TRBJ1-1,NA,CASSEETMNTEAFF,TGTGCCAGCAGTGAAGAGACCATGAACACTGAAGCTTTCTTT
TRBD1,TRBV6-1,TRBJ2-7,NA,CASSERTGALYEQYF,TGTGCCAGCAGTGAAAGGACAGGGGCCCTCTACGAGCAGTACTTC
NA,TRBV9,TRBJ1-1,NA,CASSVVSNTEAFF,TGTGCCAGCAGCGTAGTGTCGAACACTGAAGCTTTCTTT